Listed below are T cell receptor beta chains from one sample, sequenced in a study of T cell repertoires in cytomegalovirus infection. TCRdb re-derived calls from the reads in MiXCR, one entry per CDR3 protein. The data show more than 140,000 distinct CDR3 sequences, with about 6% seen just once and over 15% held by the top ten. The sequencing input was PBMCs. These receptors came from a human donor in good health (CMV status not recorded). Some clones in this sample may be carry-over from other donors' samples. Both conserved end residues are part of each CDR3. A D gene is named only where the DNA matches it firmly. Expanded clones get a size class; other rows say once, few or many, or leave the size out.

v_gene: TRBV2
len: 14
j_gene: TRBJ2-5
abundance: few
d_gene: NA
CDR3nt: TGTGCCAGCATTAGGGCCCAGTACCAAGAGACCCAGTACTTC
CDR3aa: CASIRAQYQETQYF

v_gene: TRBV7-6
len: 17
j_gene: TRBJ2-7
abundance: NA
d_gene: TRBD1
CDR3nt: TGTACCAGCAGCTTAAAGTGGGACAGGGTGAGCTCCTACGAGCAATACTTC
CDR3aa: CTSSLKWDRVSSYEQYF

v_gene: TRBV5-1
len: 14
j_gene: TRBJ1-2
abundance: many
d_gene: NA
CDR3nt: TGCGCCAGCAGCTTGCAGGTTGGGGACTATGGCTACACCTTC
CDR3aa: CASSLQVGDYGYTF

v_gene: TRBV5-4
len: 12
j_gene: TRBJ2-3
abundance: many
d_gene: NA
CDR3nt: TGTGCCAGCAGCTTGGGTTCAGATACGCAGTATTTT
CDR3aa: CASSLGSDTQYF

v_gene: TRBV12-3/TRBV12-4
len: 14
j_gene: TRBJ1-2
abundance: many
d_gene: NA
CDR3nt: TGTGCCAGCAGTCCCAGAAATTTCGGCTATGGCTACACCTTC
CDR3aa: CASSPRNFGYGYTF

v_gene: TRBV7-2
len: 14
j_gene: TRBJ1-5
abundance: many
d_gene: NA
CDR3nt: TGTGCCAGCAGCCATCCAGGGGAGCATCAGCCCCAGCATTTT
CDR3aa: CASSHPGEHQPQHF

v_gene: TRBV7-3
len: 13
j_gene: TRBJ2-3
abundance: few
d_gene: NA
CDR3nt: TGTGCCAGCAGTACTAGTTTGTTAGATACGCAGTATTTT
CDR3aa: CASSTSLLDTQYF

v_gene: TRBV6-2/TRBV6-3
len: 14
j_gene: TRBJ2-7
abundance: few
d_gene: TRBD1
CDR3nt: TGTGCCAGCAGTTGGGGACAGGATAGCTACGAGCAGTACTTC
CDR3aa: CASSWGQDSYEQYF

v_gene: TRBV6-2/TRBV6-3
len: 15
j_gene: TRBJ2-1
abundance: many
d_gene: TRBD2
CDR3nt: TGTGCCAGCAGGATTAGCGGGGGGGACCGCAATGAGCAGTTCTTC
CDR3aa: CASRISGGDRNEQFF

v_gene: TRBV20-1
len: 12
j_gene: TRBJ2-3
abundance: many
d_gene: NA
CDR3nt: TGCAGTGCTGGGATCGTCACAGATACGCAGTATTTT
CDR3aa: CSAGIVTDTQYF

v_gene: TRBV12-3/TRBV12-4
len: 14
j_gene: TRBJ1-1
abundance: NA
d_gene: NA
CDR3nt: TGTGCCAGCAGTTTAACACATCGGAACACTGAAGCTTTCTTT
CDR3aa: CASSLTHRNTEAFF

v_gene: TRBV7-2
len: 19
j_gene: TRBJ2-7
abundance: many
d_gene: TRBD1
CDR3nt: TGTGCCAGCAGCTTATTGCCAGGGGGAGCGGACTGGAGATCCTACGAGCAGTACTTC
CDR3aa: CASSLLPGGADWRSYEQYF

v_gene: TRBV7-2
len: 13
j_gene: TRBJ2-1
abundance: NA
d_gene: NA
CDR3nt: TGTGCCAGCAGCTTAGTTGTCGCGGGGTCGCAGTTCTTC
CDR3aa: CASSLVVAGSQFF

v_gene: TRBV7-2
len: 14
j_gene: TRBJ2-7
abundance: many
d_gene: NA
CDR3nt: TGTGCCAGCAGCCGACTCCAAGGTCCCTACGAGCAGTACTTC
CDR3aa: CASSRLQGPYEQYF

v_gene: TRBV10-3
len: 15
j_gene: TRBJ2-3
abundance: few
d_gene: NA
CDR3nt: TGTGCCATCAGTGAGCCTGGCGTGAGCACAGATACGCAGTATTTT
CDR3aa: CAISEPGVSTDTQYF

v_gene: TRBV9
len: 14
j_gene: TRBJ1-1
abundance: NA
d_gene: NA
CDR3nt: TGTGCCAGCAGCGTAAGACCGGGAAACACTGAAGCTTTCTTT
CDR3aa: CASSVRPGNTEAFF

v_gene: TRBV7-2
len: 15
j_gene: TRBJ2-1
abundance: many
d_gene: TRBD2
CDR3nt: TGTGCCAGCAGCTCGCAGCGGGGGGGGTACAATGAGCAGTTCTTC
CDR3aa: CASSSQRGGYNEQFF

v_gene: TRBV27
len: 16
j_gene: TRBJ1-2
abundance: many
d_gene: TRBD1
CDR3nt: TGTGCCAGCAGTTCGGGCTGGACAGGGGGATTTGTTGTCTACACCTTC
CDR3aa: CASSSGWTGGFVVYTF

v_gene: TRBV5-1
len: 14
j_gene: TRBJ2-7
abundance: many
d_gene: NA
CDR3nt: TGCGCCAGCAGCTTTGACAGGTACTCCTACGAGCAGTACTTC
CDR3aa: CASSFDRYSYEQYF

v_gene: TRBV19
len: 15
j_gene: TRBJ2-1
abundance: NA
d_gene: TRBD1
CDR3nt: TGTGCCAGTAGCCCAGGGGGACAGCGAGCTTATGAGCAGTTCTTC
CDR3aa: CASSPGGQRAYEQFF

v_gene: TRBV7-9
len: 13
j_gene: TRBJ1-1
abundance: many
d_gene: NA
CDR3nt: TGTGCCAGCAGCTTAGGTATGGACCCAGAAGCTTTCTTT
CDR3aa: CASSLGMDPEAFF

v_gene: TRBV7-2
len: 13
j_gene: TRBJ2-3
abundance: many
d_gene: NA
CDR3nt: TGTGCCAGCAGTAGACTAGTGGCAGATACGCAGTATTTT
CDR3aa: CASSRLVADTQYF

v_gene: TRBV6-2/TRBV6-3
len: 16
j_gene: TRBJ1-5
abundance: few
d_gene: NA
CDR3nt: TGTGCCAGCAGCCGAGACTTAACAGAGGGTAATCAGCCCCAGCATTTT
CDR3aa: CASSRDLTEGNQPQHF

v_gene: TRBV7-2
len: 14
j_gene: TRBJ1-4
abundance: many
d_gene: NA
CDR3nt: TGTGCCAGCAGCTTTTCACTGACTAATGAAAAACTGTTTTTT
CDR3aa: CASSFSLTNEKLFF

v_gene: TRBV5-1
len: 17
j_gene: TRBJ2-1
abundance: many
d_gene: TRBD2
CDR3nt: TGCGCCAGCAGCTTCCGCGGGGGGCTTTCCTCCTACAATGAGCAGTTCTTC
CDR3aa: CASSFRGGLSSYNEQFF

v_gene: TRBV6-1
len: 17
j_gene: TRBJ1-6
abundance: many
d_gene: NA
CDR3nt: TGTGCCAGCAGTGAGTTGCGGGGGGTCGGACTAGATTCACCCCTCCACTTT
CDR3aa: CASSELRGVGLDSPLHF

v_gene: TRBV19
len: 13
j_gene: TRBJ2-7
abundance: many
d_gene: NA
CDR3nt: TGTGCCAGTAGTGCTCAGAGCTCCTACGAGCAGTACTTC
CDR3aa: CASSAQSSYEQYF

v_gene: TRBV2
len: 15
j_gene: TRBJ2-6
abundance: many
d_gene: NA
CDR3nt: TGTGCCAGCAGTGGACGGTTCTCTGGGGCCAACGTCCTGACTTTC
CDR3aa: CASSGRFSGANVLTF

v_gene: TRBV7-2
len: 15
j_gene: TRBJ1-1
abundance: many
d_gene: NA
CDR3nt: TGTGCCAGCAGCGGAAACGGGGGAAGCAACACTGAAGCTTTCTTT
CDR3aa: CASSGNGGSNTEAFF

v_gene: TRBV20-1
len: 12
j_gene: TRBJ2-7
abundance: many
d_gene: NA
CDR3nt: TGCAGTGGCGCCGGATCCCCGTACGAGCAGTACTTC
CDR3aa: CSGAGSPYEQYF

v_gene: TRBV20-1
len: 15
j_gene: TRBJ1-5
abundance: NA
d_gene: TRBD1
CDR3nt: TGCAGTGCCCCCAGGACAGGACTTAGCAATCAGCCCCAGCATTTT
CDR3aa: CSAPRTGLSNQPQHF

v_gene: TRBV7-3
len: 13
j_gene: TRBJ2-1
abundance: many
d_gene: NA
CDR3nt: TGTGCCAGCAGCCCCGAACCCGTAGATCGGCAGTTCTTC
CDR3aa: CASSPEPVDRQFF

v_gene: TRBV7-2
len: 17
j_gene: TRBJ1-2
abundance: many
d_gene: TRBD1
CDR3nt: TGTGCCAGCAGCACAAGACAGGGGGCAAGGTGGGACTATGGCTACACCTTC
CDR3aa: CASSTRQGARWDYGYTF

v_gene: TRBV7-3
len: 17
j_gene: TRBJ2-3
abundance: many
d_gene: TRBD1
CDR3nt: TGTGCCAGCAGCTTAGGGACAGGGAGTCCCAACAGGGATACGCAGTATTTT
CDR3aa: CASSLGTGSPNRDTQYF

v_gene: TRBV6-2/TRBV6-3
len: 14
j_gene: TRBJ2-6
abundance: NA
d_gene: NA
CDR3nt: TGTGCCACCACAAATGCCAATGGGGCCAACGTCCTGACTTTC
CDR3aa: CATTNANGANVLTF

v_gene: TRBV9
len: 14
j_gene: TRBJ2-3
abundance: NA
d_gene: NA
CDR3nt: TGTGCCAGCAGCGTAAGGCAGGGAACAGATACGCAGTATTTT
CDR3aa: CASSVRQGTDTQYF

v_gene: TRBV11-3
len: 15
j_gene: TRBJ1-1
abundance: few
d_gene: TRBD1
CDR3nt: TGTGCCAGCAGACCACAGGGGAATCCTTACACTGAAGCTTTCTTT
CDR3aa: CASRPQGNPYTEAFF

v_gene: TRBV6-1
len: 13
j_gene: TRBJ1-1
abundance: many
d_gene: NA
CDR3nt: TGTGCCAGCAGCTCCAGGGGAATCTCTGAAGCTTTCTTT
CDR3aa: CASSSRGISEAFF

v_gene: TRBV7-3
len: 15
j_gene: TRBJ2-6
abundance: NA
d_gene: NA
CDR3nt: TGTGCCAGCAGCCCAGACGGCTCGGGGGCCAACGTCCTGACTTTC
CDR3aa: CASSPDGSGANVLTF

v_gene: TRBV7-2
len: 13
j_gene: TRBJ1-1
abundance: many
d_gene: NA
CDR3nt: TGTGCCAGCAGCGGGAGCCGGGACACTGAAGCTTTCTTT
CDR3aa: CASSGSRDTEAFF

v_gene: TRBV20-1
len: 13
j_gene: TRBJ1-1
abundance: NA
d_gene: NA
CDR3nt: TGCAGTGCCCGGGCTTTCCGAGGGACTGAAGCTTTCTTT
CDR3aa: CSARAFRGTEAFF

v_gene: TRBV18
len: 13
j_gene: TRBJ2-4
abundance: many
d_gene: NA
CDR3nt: TGTGCCAGCTCACCAAGGGTTCAAGGAATTCAGTACTTC
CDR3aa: CASSPRVQGIQYF

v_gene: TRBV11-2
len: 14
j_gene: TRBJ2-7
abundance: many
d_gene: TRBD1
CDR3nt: TGTGCCAGCAGATCCACAGGGGGTGGCTACGAGCAGTACTTC
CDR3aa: CASRSTGGGYEQYF

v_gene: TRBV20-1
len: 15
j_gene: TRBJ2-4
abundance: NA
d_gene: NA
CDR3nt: TGCAGTGCTAGAGGTCCAGTAGGGGCCAAAAACATTCAGTACTTC
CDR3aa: CSARGPVGAKNIQYF

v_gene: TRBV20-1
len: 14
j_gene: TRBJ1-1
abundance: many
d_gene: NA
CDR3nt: TGCAGTGCCCTGGCCCCGAAAATGAACACTGAAGCTTTCTTT
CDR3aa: CSALAPKMNTEAFF

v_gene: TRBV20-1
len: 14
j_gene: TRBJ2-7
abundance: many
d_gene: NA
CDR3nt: TGCAGTGCTAGAGATTCAATCAGCTCCTACGAGCAGTACTTC
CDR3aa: CSARDSISSYEQYF

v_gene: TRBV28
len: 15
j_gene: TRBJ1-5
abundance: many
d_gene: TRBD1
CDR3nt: TGTGCCAGCAGGAAACGACAGGGGGCTGTCAAGCCCCAGCATTTT
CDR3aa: CASRKRQGAVKPQHF

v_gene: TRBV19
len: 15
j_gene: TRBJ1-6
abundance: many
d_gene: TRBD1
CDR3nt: TGTGCCACCCAGGTAACGGACAGGAGTAATTCACCCCTCCACTTT
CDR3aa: CATQVTDRSNSPLHF

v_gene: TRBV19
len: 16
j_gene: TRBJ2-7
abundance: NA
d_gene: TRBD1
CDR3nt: TGTGCCAGTAGCCAACCTTTGGGACAGGGGGCAGGTGAGCAGTACTTC
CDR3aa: CASSQPLGQGAGEQYF

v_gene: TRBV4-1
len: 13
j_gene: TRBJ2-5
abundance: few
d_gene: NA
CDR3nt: TGTGCCAGCAGCCAAGAACCGGGGGAGACCCAGTACTTC
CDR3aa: CASSQEPGETQYF

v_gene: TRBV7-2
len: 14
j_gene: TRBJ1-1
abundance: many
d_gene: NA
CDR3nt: TGTGCCAGCAGCTTAAAGGGGGGAGTAGCTGAAGCTTTCTTT
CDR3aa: CASSLKGGVAEAFF

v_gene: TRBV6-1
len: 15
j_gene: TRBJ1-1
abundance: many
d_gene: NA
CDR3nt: TGTGCCAGCAGCTCTCGGCCCTTGTTGAACACTGAAGCTTTCTTT
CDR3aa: CASSSRPLLNTEAFF

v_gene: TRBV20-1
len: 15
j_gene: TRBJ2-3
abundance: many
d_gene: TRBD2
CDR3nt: TGCAGTGCGCCTATACTAGCGGGGCCGCCGGATACGCAGTATTTT
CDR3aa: CSAPILAGPPDTQYF

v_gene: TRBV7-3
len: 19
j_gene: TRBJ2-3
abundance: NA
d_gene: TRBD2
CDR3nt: TGTGCCAGCAGCCACGACGACGCCCAAACTAGCGGGGGGACAGATACGCAGTATTTT
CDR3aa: CASSHDDAQTSGGTDTQYF

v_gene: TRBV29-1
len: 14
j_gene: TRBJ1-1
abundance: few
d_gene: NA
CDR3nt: TGCAGCGTTGTGGGGACAAACCTGAACACTGAAGCTTTCTTT
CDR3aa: CSVVGTNLNTEAFF